This record concerns one T cell receptor beta chain sequence. Its specificity is unknown. Primers for the PCR totalled 60 Vbeta and 13 Jbeta. Data came from immunoSEQ multiplex PCR; TCRdb stores just in-frame clones and leaves some out. The repertoire holds about 60,000 clones, 80% seen once, with approximately 4.2% in the top ten. The ends lost 2 bases at V and 5 bases at J; junction bases unmatched: 8. The germline CDR1 and CDR2 sequences are GTSNPN and SVGIG (reference sequence). This CDR3 region has 15 residues. This sample is part of a study of cytomegalovirus exposure and HLA in healthy donors. General study points: A prior analysis recorded that most TCR beta V segments were productive about 87% or about 30% of the time. Reportedly, diagnosis of cytomegalovirus status by the classifier showed high specificity and sensitivity. The authors confirmed in vitro that a few CMV-associated chains were specific for CMV antigens. Reports state that TCR beta sequences accurately predicted most subjects' HLA-A and HLA-B alleles.

The chain recombines TRBV30 with TRBJ2-1; 8 bases match TRBD1. What was sequenced was PBMCs. The receptor was isolated from a woman aged 25-40 years in good health and CMV-seronegative. The CDR3 sequence: CAWSYGQGPNNEQFF. CDR3 DNA sequence: TGTGCCTGGAGTTATGGACAGGGACCTAACAATGAGCAGTTCTTC.